These 22 T cell receptor beta chains were all obtained from the same sample, sequenced in a study of shared clonotypes between healthy human individuals. Clones were sequenced by immunoSEQ multiplex PCR, and TCRdb holds only the in-frame ones, with some missing. The sample has a few million clones, 80% to 95% seen once; the top ten hold 0.39%. The sequencing input was naive CD4+ T cells from PBMCs. Subset meaning: CD45RA+ positively selected. All receptors come from a man aged 18 to 30 in good health. Some clones in this sample may be carry-over from other donors' samples.

This rearrangement joins TRBV1 to TRBJ2-2; the D call of TRBD2 is as the table states it, not checked on the DNA. TRBV1 is annotated as a pseudogene. This CDR3 is 15 amino acids long. The CDR3 loop reads CTSTISRGTTGELFF. In DNA, the CDR3 is TGCACCAGCACCATATCCCGGGGGACTACCGGGGAGCTGTTTTTT.

Only a few counts were recorded for this clone. This CDR3 is also generated by other DNA sequences in the sample. V and J are TRBV11-2 and TRBJ2-7; D not resolved. This CDR3 spans 11 amino acids. Germline CDR1 reads SGHAT; CDR2 reads FQNNGV. The germline V and J ends were trimmed by 8 bases and 1 base, with 6 bases remaining between them. The DNA of the CDR3 is TGTGCCAGCGGGGAATCCTACGAGCAGTACTTC. It translates to CASGESYEQYF.

This chain connects TRBV4-3 to TRBJ2-1; D is uncertain. The CDR3 runs 14 residues. The germline V gene has CDR1 LGHNA and CDR2 YSLEER. Trimming left V 3 bases short and J 9 bases short, with 15 bases between. CDR3 in amino acids: CASSQVFPGSEQFF. The CDR3 coding sequence is TGCGCCAGCAGCCAGGTGTTCCCGGGTAGTGAGCAGTTCTTC.

The chain combines TRBV9 with TRBJ2-3; D remains unclear. In germline, CDR1 is SGDLS, CDR2 YYNGEE. This CDR3 is built from 13 residues. V lost 3 bases and J 8 bases, leaving 13 bases between the germline ends. CDR3 amino acids: CASSAPAWGTQYF. Written as DNA, the CDR3 is TGTGCCAGCAGCGCCCCCGCCTGGGGTACGCAGTATTTT.

The chain links TRBV28 to TRBJ1-2; D uncertain. The V gene's germline CDR1 is MDHEN and CDR2 SYDVKM. Trimming shortened V by 7 bases and J by 1 base, and 10 bases separated the two germline ends. The CDR3 sequence is 13 residues long. Here the CDR3 DNA reads TGTGCCAGCAAGATCGTCGATAACTATGGCTACACCTTC. It codes for CASKIVDNYGYTF.

The chain combines TRBV19 with TRBJ2-7; TRBD1 matches 8 bases. Germline V gene data show CDR1 as LNHDA and CDR2 as SQIVND (reference sequence). The trim removed 5 bases at V and 3 bases at J, leaving 6 bases unmatched. This CDR3 is built from 14 residues. For the CDR3, the DNA is TGTGCCAGTAGTGGCCGGGACAGGCGCTACGAGCAGTACTTC. This sequence encodes CASSGRDRRYEQYF.

The rearrangement joins TRBV7-8 to TRBJ1-6; 7 nucleotides agree with TRBD1. Germline V gives CDR1 SGHVS, CDR2 FQNEAQ. The V and J ends lost 5 bases and 4 bases, in that order; junction bases with no gene match: 5. The CDR3 has 15 residues. As DNA, the CDR3 is TGTGCCAGCAGCGAGGGACAGAGATATAATTCACCCCTCCACTTT. It is translated as CASSEGQRYNSPLHF. Full variable domain (remainder filled in from reference TRBV7-8 and TRBJ1-6): GAGVSQSPRYKVAKRGQDVALRCDPISGHVSLFWYQQALGQGPEFLTYFQNEAQLDKSGLPSDRFFAERPEGSVSTLKIQRTQQEDSAVYLCASSEGQRYNSPLHFGNGTRLTVT.

The chain has TRBV7-8 and TRBJ2-2; D might be TRBD2 (5 bases). V shed 3 bases and J shed 0 bases, with 11 bases lying between them. CDR3 length: 16 residues. In germline, CDR1 is SGHVS, CDR2 FQNEAQ. The CDR3 reads CASSFGRTSNTGELFF. The CDR3 region has the DNA TGTGCCAGCAGCTTCGGGCGGACTTCGAACACCGGGGAGCTGTTTTTT.

This clone has just one count. The rearrangement joins TRBV27 to TRBJ2-4; TRBD2 matches 16 bases. V shed 5 bases and J 6 bases; nucleotides not matched to a gene: 7. The V gene's germline CDR1 is MNHEY and CDR2 SMNVEV (reference sequence). This CDR3 has 17 residues. This chain's CDR3 is CASSPGLAGGPGNIQYF. In DNA, the CDR3 is TGTGCCAGCAGTCCGGGACTAGCGGGAGGGCCTGGAAACATTCAGTACTTC.

This clone was observed once. The chain uses TRBV5-4 and TRBJ2-2, with no clear D. CDR1 is SGHNT and CDR2 is YYREEE in the germline V gene (reference sequence). This CDR3 comprises 13 residues. Trimming stripped 1 base from V and 6 bases from J, with 7 bases between. The CDR3 coding sequence is TGTGCCAGCAGCTTGAGGGCGGCCGGGGAGCTGTTTTTT. Amino acid sequence: CASSLRAAGELFF.

The chain recombines TRBV6-5 with TRBJ2-6, with D possibly being TRBD1 (5 bases). The germline V gene has CDR1 MNHEY and CDR2 SVGAGI. The CDR3 has 15 residues. V lost 2 bases and J 3 bases, leaving 8 bases between the germline ends. CDR3 DNA sequence: TGTGCCAGCAGTTACAAGGGGCTTGGGGCCAACGTCCTGACTTTC. This gives the protein CASSYKGLGANVLTF.

CDR3 DNA: TGCGCCAGCAGCGCAACTAGCGGGCCCTACGAGCAGTACTTC. Protein sequence: CASSATSGPYEQYF. The chain is built from TRBV5-1 and TRBJ2-5, with 9 bases that match TRBD2. Matching the DNA end better, TRBJ2-7 makes the J call doubtful. CDR3 length: 14 residues. Germline V gene lookup returns CDR1 SGHRS and CDR2 YFSETQ.

This chain uses TRBV19 with TRBJ2-1; 8 nucleotides match TRBD2. CDR1 and CDR2 from the germline V gene are LNHDA and SQIVND (reference sequence). The CDR3 covers 16 residues. V trimming: 10 bases; J trimming: 2 bases; junction bases outside the gene matches: 13. The CDR3 bases are TGTGCCACCCGAGTCAGCGGGGGACCCACCTACAATGAGCAGTTCTTC. It translates to CATRVSGGPTYNEQFF.

This clone was counted between two and nine times. Other nucleotide sequences in the sample specify the same CDR3. This chain uses TRBV18 with TRBJ1-4; D is undetermined. Trimming removed 3 bases at V and 5 bases at J, with 4 bases between. The germline CDR1 and CDR2 sequences are KGHSH and LQKENI. The CDR3 is 12 amino acids. This CDR3 reads CASSPGNEKLFF. DNA of the CDR3: TGTGCCAGCTCACCGGGGAATGAAAAACTGTTTTTT. The complete variable domain, with remaining parts taken from reference TRBV18 and TRBJ1-4, reads NAGVMQNPRHLVRRRGQEARLRCSPMKGHSHVYWYRQLPEEGLKFMVYLQKENIIDESGMPKERFSAEFPKEGPSILRIQQVVRGDSAAYFCASSPGNEKLFFGSGTQLSVL.

This chain's CDR3 is CASSARNTGELFF. The CDR3 DNA is TGTGCCAGCAGCGCCAGGAACACCGGGGAGCTGTTTTTT. The rearrangement joins TRBV9 to TRBJ2-2; D remains unclear. The CDR3 extends over 13 amino acids. V dropped 3 bases and J dropped 1 base, with 4 bases sitting between them. Germline CDR1 reads SGDLS; CDR2 reads YYNGEE.

The V call is TRBV29-1, the J call TRBJ1-1, with a tentative D call TRBD1 (6 bases). Germline V gene sequence: CDR1 SQVTM, CDR2 ANQGSEA. The CDR3 is 13 residues long. V was shortened by 7 bases and J by 2 bases, with 14 bases between the two germline ends. The CDR3 loop is CSANRATNTEAFF. As DNA, the CDR3 is TGCAGCGCGAACAGGGCGACCAACACTGAAGCTTTCTTT.

This clone came up once. The CDR3 protein is CATSRGVQGLTDTQYF. The DNA for the CDR3 is TGTGCCACCAGCAGAGGGGTCCAGGGACTTACAGATACGCAGTATTTT. The chain uses TRBV15 and TRBJ2-3, with D tentatively TRBD2 (6 bases). V was shortened by 1 base and J by 3 bases, with 14 bases between the two germline ends. Per the germline V gene, CDR1 is LNHNV and CDR2 is YYDKDF (reference sequence). The CDR3 length is 16 residues.

The chain couples TRBV15 to TRBJ1-2; D is unclear. The V gene lost 3 bases and the J gene lost 0 bases, with 8 bases spanning the gap. The CDR3 loop spans 14 amino acids. Germline V gives CDR1 LNHNV, CDR2 YYDKDF (reference sequence). The CDR3 loop reads CATSSGPPNYGYTF. CDR3 bases: TGTGCCACCAGCAGCGGGCCACCTAACTATGGCTACACCTTC.

The chain has TRBV11-2 and TRBJ2-3, with 14 bases aligning to TRBD2. The CDR3 is 19 residues long. Trimming took 5 bases from V and 4 from J; bases not matched to a gene: 14. Germline loops: CDR1 SGHAT, CDR2 FQNNGV. The DNA of the CDR3 is TGTGCCAGCAGCCCGATAACCGGGACTAGCGGGAGAAGAGCAGATACGCAGTATTTT. Its protein is CASSPITGTSGRRADTQYF. Filled out from reference TRBV11-2 and TRBJ2-3, the complete variable domain reads EAGVAQSPRYKIIEKRQSVAFWCNPISGHATLYWYQQILGQGPKLLIQFQNNGVVDDSQLPKDRFSAERLKGVDSTLKIQPAKLEDSAVYLCASSPITGTSGRRADTQYFGPGTRLTVL.

V usage is TRBV4-1 and J usage is TRBJ2-7; D remains ambiguous. Per germline, CDR1 MGHRA and CDR2 YSYEKL. V was trimmed by 2 bases and J by 1 base, leaving 12 bases between them. This CDR3 is built from 15 residues. CDR3 amino acids: CASSQLHLRSYEQYF. The DNA of the CDR3 is TGCGCCAGCAGCCAACTTCACCTGCGTTCCTACGAGCAGTACTTC.

The chain is built from TRBV11-2 and TRBJ1-1; possibly TRBD1 for D (5 bases). CDR3 length equals 15 residues. Germline assignment: CDR1 SGHAT and CDR2 FQNNGV. V was shortened by 5 bases and J by 4 bases, with 17 bases between the two germline ends. The chain's CDR3 is CASSQGLGTSTEAFF. The CDR3 DNA follows: TGTGCCAGCAGCCAAGGACTGGGGACGAGCACTGAAGCTTTCTTT.

Concerning this clone itself: Additional DNA sequences in this sample encode the identical CDR3. The chain employs TRBV28 and TRBJ2-7; D gene ambiguous. This CDR3 has 12 amino acids. Germline CDR1 reads MDHEN; CDR2 reads SYDVKM. Trimming removed 6 bases from V and 2 bases from J, with 8 bases in between. CDR3 residues: CASSGRTYEQYF. The CDR3 DNA reads TGTGCCAGCAGCGGACGGACCTACGAGCAGTACTTC.